The source of this TCR beta chain is a study of blood T cell repertoires in COVID-19. Study-level information: Acute and convalescent COVID-19 samples came from the United States, Italy and Spain. Sample material is recorded as cDNA or gDNA derived from T cells, B-cell-depleted T cells, or PBMCs.

In the study's own analysis: Estimation of nucleated cell counts was performed using reference gene primer amplification. Sequencing used immunoSEQ multiplex PCR; TCRdb keeps in-frame clones, though not all of them. Clonal size and the V and J genes are those of that table, whereas D and trimming came from the DNA. Altogether under 350,000 clones are present, roughly 86% being singletons, with the ten largest covering over 1%. Trimming pared 0 bases from V and 2 bases from J, leaving 10 bases between. The CDR3 contains 16 residues. Germline V gene data show CDR1 as LGHNA and CDR2 as YSLEER. The chain has TRBV4-3 and TRBJ2-2; a weak D match, TRBD2 (6 bases). Sequencing input: peripheral blood. The clonotype comes from a man between 65 and 79 years old with acute or convalescent COVID-19. The CDR3 DNA sequence: TGCGCCAGCAGCCAAGATCTAGCGTACAACACCGGGGAGCTGTTTTTT. As protein: CASSQDLAYNTGELFF.